This T cell receptor beta chain was identified during a study of control samples from healthy donors and cancer patients. V was clipped by 5 bases and J by 3 bases, with 9 bases between them. The CDR3 is made up of 13 amino acids. Germline V gene sequence: CDR1 MNHEY, CDR2 SMNVEV (reference sequence). TCRdb's copy holds only in-frame clones and misses some; the assay was immunoSEQ multiplex PCR. The data show around 180,000 clones, around 92% seen once. This rearrangement joins TRBV27 to TRBJ2-3; no firm D call. The receptor's source is a woman aged 40-49 years in good health. Sequencing was performed on blood. The CDR3 here is CASSVLGTDTQYF. CDR3 sequence (DNA): TGTGCCAGCAGTGTTCTAGGTACAGATACGCAGTATTTT.